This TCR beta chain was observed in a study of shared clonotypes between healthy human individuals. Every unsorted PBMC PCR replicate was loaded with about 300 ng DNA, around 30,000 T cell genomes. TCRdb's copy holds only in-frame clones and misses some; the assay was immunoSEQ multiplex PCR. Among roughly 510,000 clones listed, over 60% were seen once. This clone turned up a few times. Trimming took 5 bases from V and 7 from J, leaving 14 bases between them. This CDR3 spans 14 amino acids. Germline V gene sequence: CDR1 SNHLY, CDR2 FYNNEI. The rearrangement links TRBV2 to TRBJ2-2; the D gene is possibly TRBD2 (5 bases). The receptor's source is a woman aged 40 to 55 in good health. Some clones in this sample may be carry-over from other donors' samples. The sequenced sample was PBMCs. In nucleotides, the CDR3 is TGTGCCAGCAGTACCTTAAGGGAGTTCGGGGAGCTGTTTTTT. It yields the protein CASSTLREFGELFF.